These 23 T cell receptor beta chains were all obtained from the same sample, sequenced in a study of blood T cells in healthy people across ages. Then a second PCR, running about 6 to 11 cycles, was carried out with a sample-barcoded 5' primer and a J-beta primer mix. MiXCR, run by TCRdb on the 5' RACE reads, gives a single entry per CDR3 protein. The sample has 1.5 million to 1.9 million distinct CDR3 sequences; 35% to 45% are singletons. The sequenced material came from blood. Receptors originate from a woman younger than 35 in good health.

The sample holds a few counts of this clonotype. The J gene is TRBJ2-1, the V gene TRBV20-1; D unclear. Germline V CDR1 and CDR2: DFQATT, SNEGSKA (reference sequence). The CDR3 length is 13 residues. V was shortened by 2 bases and J by 7 bases, with 12 bases between the two germline ends. The CDR3 coding sequence is TGCAGTGCTAGACAAAAAAATACGAATGAGCAGTTCTTC. It yields the protein CSARQKNTNEQFF.

The CDR3 reads CAISEGISNEQFF. CDR3 nucleotide sequence: TGTGCCATCAGTGAGGGGATAAGCAATGAGCAGTTCTTC. The chain uses TRBV10-3 and TRBJ2-1; D is undetermined. Trimming took off 2 bases at V and 6 bases at J, with 8 bases between the two ends. This CDR3 region has 13 residues. Germline CDR1 is ENHRY and CDR2 is SYGVKD.

This clonotype came up a few times. The chain couples TRBV6-6 to TRBJ2-7; 10 bases agree with TRBD1. This CDR3 contains 16 residues. V was pared by 3 bases and J by 2 bases, with 7 bases of the junction left unmatched. Germline values: CDR1 MNHNY, CDR2 SVGAGI (reference sequence). CDR3 bases: TGTGCCAGCAGTTATCCGACCGGGACAGGGGCCTACGAGCAGTACTTC. Its protein is CASSYPTGTGAYEQYF.

This clonotype occurred a few times. The gene calls are TRBV13 and TRBJ2-1; 7 nucleotides line up with TRBD1. Trimming at V came to 4 bases and at J to 0 bases, leaving 6 bases not matched to a gene. The CDR3 totals 16 residues. From germline, CDR1 is PRHDT and CDR2 FYEKMQ (reference sequence). In DNA form, the CDR3 reads TGTGCCAGCAGCTCCCCGGGACAGAGCTCCTACAATGAGCAGTTCTTC. It yields the protein CASSSPGQSSYNEQFF. The whole variable domain, filled in from reference TRBV13 and TRBJ2-1, reads AAGVIQSPRHLIKEKRETATLKCYPIPRHDTVYWYQQGPGQDPQFLISFYEKMQSDKGSIPDRFSAQQFSDYHSELNMSSLELGDSALYFCASSSPGQSSYNEQFFGPGTRLTVL.

The chain links TRBV25-1 to TRBJ2-1, with 11 bases aligning to TRBD1. In germline, CDR1 is MGHDK, CDR2 SYGVNS. V lost 10 bases and J lost 5; bases outside the gene matches: 7. The CDR3 loop spans 14 amino acids. Here the CDR3 DNA reads TGTGCCATGGGCGGACAGGGGGCTAACAATGAGCAGTTCTTC. Encoded protein: CAMGGQGANNEQFF.

The chain links TRBV9 to TRBJ2-3, with 9 bases aligning to TRBD2. Germline-derived CDR1 and CDR2 are SGDLS and YYNGEE. The CDR3 extends over 14 amino acids. With V trimmed by 6 bases and J by 4 bases, 6 bases remained unmatched. This CDR3 is CASKSSGRSDTQYF. CDR3 in DNA: TGTGCCAGCAAGAGTAGCGGGAGATCAGATACGCAGTATTTT.

This chain connects TRBV13 to TRBJ2-5; 8 nucleotides match TRBD1. The J call may be incorrect, as the DNA end agrees better with TRBJ2-7. CDR3 length: 13 amino acids. CDR1 and CDR2 (germline): PRHDT, FYEKMQ (reference sequence). The CDR3, as DNA: TGTGCCAGTTCATCGGACAGGGCTCCCGAGCAGTACTTC. It codes for CASSSDRAPEQYF.

This clonotype was counted a few times. The rearrangement uses TRBV4-1 and TRBJ2-1; TRBD2 is a possible D gene (5 bases). Trimming removed 1 base from V and 0 bases from J, with 13 bases in between. Germline CDR1 MGHRA, CDR2 YSYEKL. This CDR3 has 17 residues. The CDR3 region is CASSQGVTKISYNEQFF. The CDR3 bases are TGCGCCAGCAGCCAAGGGGTGACTAAAATCTCCTACAATGAGCAGTTCTTC.

The rearrangement uses TRBV2 and TRBJ2-1; the D is unclear. The J call is in doubt because the DNA end fits TRBJ2-7 better. The CDR3 is 14 amino acids. The germline gives CDR1 SNHLY, CDR2 FYNNEI. The CDR3 DNA follows: TGTGCCAGCAGTGAAGTGTCCGCCTACAATGAGCAGTACTTC. Translation gives CASSEVSAYNEQYF.

This clonotype was seen a handful of times. The V gene is TRBV12-3 or TRBV12-4, the J gene TRBJ2-1, with D unclear. This CDR3 comprises 14 residues. V was pared by 5 bases and J by 4 bases, with 12 bases between. As DNA, the CDR3 is TGTGCCAGCAGTGTGGAGAATTCTTACAATGAGCAGTTCTTC. This gives the protein CASSVENSYNEQFF.

V and J are TRBV7-9 and TRBJ1-3; D may be TRBD1 (5 bases). This CDR3 has 16 amino acids. Germline V gives CDR1 SEHNR, CDR2 FQNEAQ (reference sequence). Trimming stripped 1 base from V and 0 bases from J, with 10 bases between. This chain's CDR3 is CASSLGGLSSGNTIYF. The CDR3 DNA reads as TGTGCCAGCAGCTTAGGGGGACTAAGCTCTGGAAACACCATATATTTT.

The V call is TRBV3-1, the J call TRBJ1-5; the D is unclear. The CDR3 extends over 13 amino acids. The V gene's germline CDR1 is LGHDT and CDR2 YNNKEL (reference sequence). V was cut by 1 base and J by 3 bases, with 4 bases left in between. CDR3 sequence reads: CASSQAHNQPQHF. The CDR3 coding sequence is TGTGCCAGCAGCCAAGCTCACAATCAGCCCCAGCATTTT.

Only a few counts were recorded for this clonotype. This sequence joins TRBV27 and TRBJ1-6; unclear D gene. The CDR3 totals 14 residues. V lost 2 bases to trimming and J lost 9 bases, with 11 bases between them. Germline loops: CDR1 MNHEY, CDR2 SMNVEV (reference sequence). CDR3 nucleotides: TGTGCCAGCAGTTTAGACGGGTTGGGTTCACCCCTCCACTTT. Residues: CASSLDGLGSPLHF.

The chain is built from TRBV4-2 and TRBJ1-6; the D gene is possibly TRBD1 (5 bases). The ends were cut back, 6 bases at V and 10 bases at J, with 13 bases in the middle. The CDR3 runs to 13 residues. Per the germline V gene, CDR1 is LGHNA and CDR2 is YNFKEQ. The CDR3 reads CASSVQGESPLHF. CDR3 nucleotide sequence: TGTGCCAGCAGTGTCCAGGGCGAATCACCCCTCCACTTT.

The chain joins TRBV29-1 to TRBJ2-1; D uncertain. Trimming took off 3 bases at V and 7 bases at J, with 7 bases between the two ends. From germline, CDR1 is SQVTM and CDR2 ANQGSEA. The CDR3 consists of 11 residues. The CDR3 here is CSVDAANEQFF. CDR3 sequence (DNA): TGCAGCGTTGATGCGGCTAATGAGCAGTTCTTC.

This clonotype was seen a few times. This chain uses TRBV4-3 with TRBJ2-7, with D possibly being TRBD1 (6 bases). CDR3 size: 16 residues. The V end lost 3 bases, the J end lost 3 bases, and 18 bases lay between the germline ends. Germline CDR1 is LGHNA and CDR2 is YSLEER. The CDR3 bases are TGCGCCAGCAGCCAGGTCAGGGGCGGTTACCTCTACGAGCAGTACTTC. Its protein product is CASSQVRGGYLYEQYF.

CDR3 coding DNA: TGTGCCAGCAGCGATGCGGGGGGGCGAGATACGCAGTATTTT. Translated: CASSDAGGRDTQYF. The gene calls are TRBV3-1 and TRBJ2-3; TRBD2 aligns across 9 bases. The CDR3 covers 14 residues. Germline V gene lookup returns CDR1 LGHDT and CDR2 YNNKEL (reference sequence). J was trimmed by 5 bases and V by 5 bases; bases with no gene match: 5.

This clonotype has a handful of counts. This chain links TRBV3-1 with TRBJ2-5; D may be TRBD1 (6 bases). V was cut by 4 bases and J by 7 bases, with 16 bases left in between. The CDR3 covers 14 residues. Germline V CDR1 and CDR2: LGHDT, YNNKEL (reference sequence). The CDR3 DNA reads TGTGCCAGCAGCCCAATAATCAGCAGGGGGACCCAGTACTTC. Translation: CASSPIISRGTQYF.

The chain combines TRBV29-1 with TRBJ2-1, with D perhaps matching TRBD2 (5 bases). The CDR3 covers 16 residues. CDR1 is SQVTM and CDR2 is ANQGSEA in the germline V gene. Deletions cut 1 base from V and 6 bases from J, with 19 bases between. CDR3 residues: CSVEGLALRVRNEQFF. CDR3 DNA: TGCAGCGTTGAAGGGCTAGCTTTAAGAGTCCGCAATGAGCAGTTCTTC.

The chain couples TRBV12-3 or TRBV12-4 to TRBJ2-2; D perhaps matches TRBD1 (5 bases). The CDR3 extends over 15 amino acids. Trimming took off 7 bases at V and 0 bases at J, with 12 bases between the two ends. The CDR3 DNA sequence: TGTGCCAGCATCCTTAGGACATCGAACACCGGGGAGCTGTTTTTT. Translation: CASILRTSNTGELFF.

This clonotype was counted a few times. The chain combines TRBV12-3 or TRBV12-4 with TRBJ2-5, with TRBD2 as a possible D gene (6 bases). Trimming shortened V by 6 bases and J by 5 bases, and 10 bases separated the two germline ends. This CDR3 is 12 amino acids long. Here the CDR3 reads CASSGGYETQYF. CDR3 DNA: TGTGCCAGCAGCGGAGGGTACGAGACCCAGTACTTC.

The V and J genes are TRBV11-2 and TRBJ1-2; D is ambiguous. The CDR3 consists of 14 residues. Germline lookup yields CDR1 SGHAT and CDR2 FQNNGV. V was pared by 2 bases and J by 4 bases, with 11 bases between. CDR3: CASSLTSRGYGYTF. CDR3 DNA: TGTGCCAGCAGCTTAACCTCCCGCGGCTATGGCTACACCTTC.

This sequence joins TRBV12-3 or TRBV12-4 and TRBJ2-2, with TRBD2 matching 8 bases. The CDR3 covers 13 residues. The V segment lost 6 bases and the J segment 9 bases; nucleotides outside the gene matches: 6. CDR3: CASSRRTSWELFF. For the CDR3, the DNA is TGTGCCAGCAGCCGTAGGACTAGCTGGGAGCTGTTTTTT.